This passage covers 9 T cell receptor beta chains from one sample sequenced in a study of blood T cell repertoires in COVID-19 (dated by TCRdb to about 2020). To prepare the library, the immunoSEQ multiplex PCR assay was applied. Drawn from immuneACCESS, this table holds only the in-frame rearrangements with V and J called that TCRdb kept. Clones are partly lost; checked studies trace under half to an unresolved V gene and leave the rest unexplained. Recorded for this sample are 68,000 or so clones; more than 70% of them occurred a single time. The ten largest account for around 6% of the sample. Sequencing was carried out using peripheral blood. The receptors shown here come from a woman aged 70 to 79 with acute or convalescent COVID-19.

The rearrangement joins TRBV7-2 to TRBJ1-5; TRBD1 agrees at 9 bases. The germline gives CDR1 SGHTA, CDR2 FQGNSA. V trimming: 5 bases; J trimming: 7 bases; junction bases outside the gene matches: 6. The CDR3 is made up of 14 amino acids. The CDR3 nucleotides read TGTGCCAGCAGCACACAGGGGGCGGGACAGCCCCAGCATTTT. This gives the protein CASSTQGAGQPQHF.

This clone is categorized as medium-sized. The chain combines TRBV11-2 with TRBJ2-1, with 8 nucleotides matching TRBD1. CDR3 size: 15 residues. The V gene's germline CDR1 is SGHAT and CDR2 FQNNGV. The J segment lost 10 bases and the V segment lost 1 base, leaving 9 bases of the junction unmatched. Written as DNA, the CDR3 is TGTGCCAGCAGCTTAGCTGTCGGGACAGGTCGGGAGCAGTTCTTC. It encodes CASSLAVGTGREQFF.

J is TRBJ1-5 and V is TRBV28; D ambiguous. The V gene's germline CDR1 is MDHEN and CDR2 SYDVKM. V lost 5 bases and J 3 bases, leaving 5 bases between the germline ends. The CDR3 runs to 12 residues. CDR3 region: CASSSPNQPQHF. The CDR3 DNA reads TGTGCCAGCAGTAGCCCCAATCAGCCCCAGCATTTT.

J is TRBJ2-2 and V is TRBV7-9; D gene unclear. This CDR3 comprises 14 residues. Germline V gene sequence: CDR1 SEHNR, CDR2 FQNEAQ (reference sequence). V was cut by 1 base and J by 9 bases, with 12 bases left in between. As DNA, the CDR3 is TGTGCCAGCAGCTTAGTTAACGGTCATTGGGAGCTGTTTTTT. This translates into CASSLVNGHWELFF.

This chain links TRBV11-2 with TRBJ1-1; 7 bases are shared with TRBD1. The V gene's germline CDR1 is SGHAT and CDR2 FQNNGV. The CDR3 has 14 amino acids. J lost 3 bases, V lost 8 bases, and 9 bases had no gene match. The CDR3 DNA sequence: TGTGCCAGCGTCAAACAGGGGTCCCACACTGAAGCTTTCTTT. Translating it yields CASVKQGSHTEAFF. The variable domain in full, with the rest retrieved from reference TRBV11-2 and TRBJ1-1, is EAGVAQSPRYKIIEKRQSVAFWCNPISGHATLYWYQQILGQGPKLLIQFQNNGVVDDSQLPKDRFSAERLKGVDSTLKIQPAKLEDSAVYLCASVKQGSHTEAFFGQGTRLTVV.

The chain joins TRBV5-6 to TRBJ2-6; the D is unclear. This CDR3 has 15 amino acids. The germline CDR1 and CDR2 sequences are SGHDT and YYEEEE. V dropped 3 bases and J dropped 0 bases, with 7 bases sitting between them. The DNA for the CDR3 is TGTGCCAGCAGCTACCGGAGCTCTGGGGCCAACGTCCTGACTTTC. This encodes CASSYRSSGANVLTF.

This clone was observed a few times. The chain combines TRBV28 with TRBJ2-3; unclear D gene. The length of the CDR3 is 14 residues. V was clipped by 3 bases and J by 0 bases, with 7 bases between them. Germline V gene sequence: CDR1 MDHEN, CDR2 SYDVKM. The CDR3 is CASSFQASTDTQYF. DNA for the CDR3: TGTGCCAGCAGTTTTCAGGCAAGCACAGATACGCAGTATTTT.

This chain links TRBV2 with TRBJ2-7; TRBD1 might be the D (5 bases). V lost 6 bases and J lost 1, with 16 bases in between. This CDR3 spans 15 amino acids. The germline V gene encodes CDR1 SNHLY and CDR2 FYNNEI. CDR3 nucleotides: TGTGCCAGCAGCTTCCGTGGGGCAGGTTCCTACGAGCAGTACTTC. Protein: CASSFRGAGSYEQYF.

This chain links TRBV30 with TRBJ2-2, with D possibly TRBD2 on 6 matching bases. The CDR3 is 15 amino acids. V was pared by 7 bases and J by 5 bases, with 20 bases between. Per the germline V gene, CDR1 is GTSNPN and CDR2 is SVGIG (reference sequence). The CDR3: CAYASWGVRTGELFF. CDR3 nucleotide sequence: TGTGCCTATGCCTCGTGGGGGGTGAGGACCGGGGAGCTGTTTTTT.